The 8 T cell receptor beta chains given below trace back to one sample, sequenced in a study of T cells after yellow fever vaccination. TCRdb processed the 5' RACE reads anew with MiXCR; each CDR3 protein has one entry. The sample records more than 110,000 distinct CDR3 sequences, 6.6% being singletons. This material consisted of CD4+ T cells sorted from PBMCs, taken 10 days after the yellow fever booster vaccination. These receptors were taken from a man aged 30 to 45 who received the YFV17D yellow fever vaccine.

The CDR3 protein is CASSVKPSGGKETQYF. CDR3 DNA: TGTGCCAGCAGCGTAAAACCCAGCGGGGGAAAAGAGACCCAGTACTTC. The rearrangement links TRBV9 to TRBJ2-5, with 8 bases identical to TRBD2. The CDR3 loop spans 16 amino acids. The V gene's germline CDR1 is SGDLS and CDR2 YYNGEE. The junction had 8 bases not matched to a gene; V was cut back by 1 base and J by 3 bases.

This clonotype was detected many times. The chain has TRBV29-1 and TRBJ2-1; 7 nucleotides line up with TRBD2. Germline assignment: CDR1 SQVTM and CDR2 ANQGSEA. V lost 8 bases to trimming and J lost 4 bases; unmatched junction nucleotides: 11. The CDR3 contains 14 residues. The CDR3 loop is CSSRKRESYNEQFF. The CDR3 nucleotides are TGCAGCTCTCGCAAGCGGGAATCGTACAATGAGCAGTTCTTC.

This clonotype was recorded at least ten times. V is TRBV20-1 and J is TRBJ2-1, with 9 bases lining up with TRBD2. Trimming cost V 0 bases and J 7 bases; bases outside gene matches: 7. CDR1 DFQATT and CDR2 SNEGSKA come from the germline V gene (reference sequence). This CDR3 contains 15 residues. The CDR3 sequence: CSARDGAGGGNEQFF. The CDR3 DNA sequence: TGCAGTGCTAGAGATGGAGCGGGAGGCGGGAATGAGCAGTTCTTC.

This clonotype was seen repeatedly, ten times or more. This chain joins TRBV20-1 and TRBJ2-1; D is perhaps TRBD2 (6 bases). CDR1 is DFQATT, CDR2 SNEGSKA, per germline (reference sequence). The CDR3 length is 12 residues. V was trimmed by 6 bases and J by 7 bases, leaving 13 bases between them. CDR3: CSAAGPSNEQFF. CDR3 nucleotides: TGCAGTGCCGCGGGACCGAGTAATGAGCAGTTCTTC.

This clonotype was found many times. This chain joins TRBV19 and TRBJ1-1; weak D call: TRBD1 (5 bases). The V end lost 6 bases, the J end lost 0 bases, and 14 bases lay between the germline ends. CDR1 is LNHDA, CDR2 SQIVND, per germline (reference sequence). The CDR3 is 15 amino acids. The CDR3 nucleotides are TGTGCCAGTAGACCGACAGCGGTGATGAACACTGAAGCTTTCTTT. Translated: CASRPTAVMNTEAFF.

This clonotype came up many times. The rearrangement uses TRBV5-1 and TRBJ2-7; TRBD2 agrees at 10 bases. The length of the CDR3 is 15 residues. Germline V gives CDR1 SGHRS, CDR2 YFSETQ. V was pared by 4 bases and J by 4 bases, with 8 bases of the junction left unmatched. DNA of the CDR3: TGCGCCAGCAGCCCCTCTGTAGCGGGAGGATACGAGCAGTACTTC. Translated, it gives CASSPSVAGGYEQYF. The variable domain in full, with the rest retrieved from reference TRBV5-1 and TRBJ2-7, is KAGVTQTPRYLIKTRGQQVTLSCSPISGHRSVSWYQQTPGQGLQFLFEYFSETQRNKGNFPGRFSGRQFSNSRSEMNVSTLELGDSALYLCASSPSVAGGYEQYFGPGTRLTVT.

This clonotype was picked up many times. The chain recombines TRBV5-6 with TRBJ2-1; D remains unclear. The CDR3 has 15 amino acids. The germline V and J ends were trimmed by 1 base and 2 bases, with 10 bases remaining between them. Germline-derived CDR1 and CDR2 are SGHDT and YYEEEE. The CDR3, as DNA: TGTGCCAGCAGCTTGTTTGTGCGCCCCTACAATGAGCAGTTCTTC. Its protein product is CASSLFVRPYNEQFF.

This clonotype was seen repeatedly, ten times or more. The chain uses TRBV10-3 and TRBJ2-3; D is ambiguous. The CDR3 has 12 residues. Germline V gene sequence: CDR1 ENHRY, CDR2 SYGVKD. Trimming shortened V by 2 bases and J by 3 bases, and 3 bases separated the two germline ends. CDR3 region: CAISEGTDTQYF. Here the CDR3 DNA reads TGTGCCATCAGTGAGGGAACAGATACGCAGTATTTT.